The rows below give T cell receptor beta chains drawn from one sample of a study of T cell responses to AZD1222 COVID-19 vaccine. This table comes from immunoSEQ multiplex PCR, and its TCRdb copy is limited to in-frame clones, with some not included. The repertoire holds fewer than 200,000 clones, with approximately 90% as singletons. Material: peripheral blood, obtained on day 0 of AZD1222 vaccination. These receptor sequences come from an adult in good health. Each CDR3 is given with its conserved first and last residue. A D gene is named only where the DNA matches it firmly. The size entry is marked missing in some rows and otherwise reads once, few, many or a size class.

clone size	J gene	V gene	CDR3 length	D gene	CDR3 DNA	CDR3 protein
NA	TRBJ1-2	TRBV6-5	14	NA	TGTGCCAGCAGGACTACAGGGTTAGGCTATGGCTACACCTTC	CASRTTGLGYGYTF
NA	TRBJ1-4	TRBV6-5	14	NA	TGTGCCAGCAGTTACAGATCACAGGGAGAAAAACTGTTTTTT	CASSYRSQGEKLFF
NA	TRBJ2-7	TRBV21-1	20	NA	TGTGCCAGCAGCGGCACGACCCCGGGACTAGCGGGAGTGTCACCCTACGAGCAGTACTTC	CASSGTTPGLAGVSPYEQYF
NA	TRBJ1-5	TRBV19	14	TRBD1	TGTGCCAGTAATTCGGACAGGGGCAATCAGCCCCAGCATTTT	CASNSDRGNQPQHF
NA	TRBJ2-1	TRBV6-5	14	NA	TGTGCCAGCATCAACGCAGGCGGGGACAATGAGCAGTTCTTC	CASINAGGDNEQFF
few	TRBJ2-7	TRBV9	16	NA	TGTGCCAGCAGCGTAGATATGGGGGGACTTGGGTACGAGCAGTACTTC	CASSVDMGGLGYEQYF
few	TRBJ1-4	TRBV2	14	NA	TGTGCCAGCAAGTTACTGACAACTAATGAAAAACTGTTTTTT	CASKLLTTNEKLFF
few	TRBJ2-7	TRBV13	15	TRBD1	TGTGCCAGCAGCAAGACACAGGGGCCCGCCTACGAGCAGTACTTC	CASSKTQGPAYEQYF
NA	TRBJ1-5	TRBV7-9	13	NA	TGTGCCAGCAGCTTAGACAGTTTCCAGCCCCAGCATTTT	CASSLDSFQPQHF
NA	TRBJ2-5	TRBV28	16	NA	TGTGCCAGCAGTTTACCGGGGAGGCCCGGAGAAGAGACCCAGTACTTC	CASSLPGRPGEETQYF
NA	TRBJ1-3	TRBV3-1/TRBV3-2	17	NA	TGTGCCAGCAGCGACGGGGGTCATTTACACGCACAAAACACCATATATTTT	CASSDGGHLHAQNTIYF
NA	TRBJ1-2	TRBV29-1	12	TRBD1	TGCAGCGTTGCGGGACAGGGGAATGGCTACACCTTC	CSVAGQGNGYTF
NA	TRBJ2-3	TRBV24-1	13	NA	TGTGCCACCAGTGTTGGGTCCACAGATACGCAGTATTTT	CATSVGSTDTQYF
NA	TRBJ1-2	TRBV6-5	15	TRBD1	TGTGCCAGCAGTTACCAGGACAGGGGGCGATGGGGCTACACCTTC	CASSYQDRGRWGYTF
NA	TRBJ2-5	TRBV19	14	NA	TGTGCCAGTAGTAGGAGGCTCGACCAAGAGACCCAGTACTTC	CASSRRLDQETQYF